This is a list of T cell receptor beta chains from one sample in a study of blood T cell repertoires in COVID-19. Sequencing was performed with immunoSEQ multiplex PCR; in TCRdb, only in-frame clones are kept and a portion is missing. Here the sample spans fewer than 300,000 clones, 82% being singletons. The sample was peripheral blood. The source of these receptors is a woman aged 18-30 years with acute or convalescent COVID-19. CDR3s include the opening cysteine and the closing phenylalanine or tryptophan. Fields, in order: D gene, clone size, J gene, V gene, CDR3 protein, CDR3 DNA. A D gene is named only where the DNA matches it firmly. Not all rows give a size; the values are once, few, many and, for expanded clones, a class.

>TRBD2|few|TRBJ2-1|TRBV24-1
CATSDWTPGLAGSEQFF
TGTGCCACCAGTGATTGGACGCCGGGACTAGCGGGAAGTGAGCAGTTCTTC
>NA|NA|TRBJ1-1|TRBV19
CASSSWNTEAFF
TGTGCCAGTAGTTCGTGGAACACTGAAGCTTTCTTT
>NA|NA|TRBJ1-6|TRBV7-2
CASSFGGGDSPLHF
TGTGCCAGCAGCTTCGGGGGAGGGGATTCACCCCTCCACTTT
>TRBD1|NA|TRBJ1-4|TRBV7-4
CASSAANGTGNEKLFF
TGTGCCAGCTCAGCGGCCAACGGGACAGGTAATGAAAAACTGTTTTTT
>NA|few|TRBJ1-5|TRBV21-1
CASSKGSETGGNQPQHF
TGTGCCAGCAGCAAAGGTTCTGAGACAGGAGGCAATCAGCCCCAGCATTTT
>TRBD2|NA|TRBJ2-7|TRBV20-1
CSASPTSGITYEQYF
TGCAGTGCTAGTCCTACTAGCGGGATCACCTACGAGCAGTACTTC
>TRBD1|few|TRBJ1-2|TRBV4-1
CASSQDPSGGCTF
TGCGCCAGCAGCCAAGACCCCTCAGGGGGTTGCACCTTC
>NA|NA|TRBJ2-7|TRBV12-3/TRBV12-4
CASSFSDEQYF
TGTGCCAGCAGTTTCTCCGACGAGCAGTACTTC
>TRBD1|NA|TRBJ1-1|TRBV9
CASSAPGTGDTEAFF
TGTGCCAGCAGCGCGCCCGGGACAGGGGATACTGAAGCTTTCTTT
>TRBD2|NA|TRBJ2-1|TRBV11-2
CASRPNSGYNEQFF
TGTGCCAGCAGGCCCAATAGCGGGTACAATGAGCAGTTCTTC
>NA|few|TRBJ2-7|TRBV18
CASSPGGYEQYF
TGTGCCAGCTCACCGGGGGGCTACGAGCAGTACTTC
>TRBD1|NA|TRBJ2-1|TRBV5-1
CASSQVEGQGKFF
TGCGCCAGCAGCCAGGTGGAGGGACAGGGAAAGTTCTTC
>TRBD1|NA|TRBJ2-5|TRBV18
CASSPPGQGRGETQYF
TGTGCCAGCTCACCACCCGGACAGGGGCGCGGAGAGACCCAGTACTTC
>NA|NA|TRBJ2-1|TRBV29-1
CSVRTDHSYNEQFF
TGCAGCGTACGGACTGACCATTCCTACAATGAGCAGTTCTTC
>TRBD2|NA|TRBJ2-3|TRBV5-4
CASSLGGLAGGTDTQYF
TGTGCCAGCAGCTTGGGGGGACTAGCGGGAGGGACAGATACGCAGTATTTT
>NA|few|TRBJ1-1|TRBV12-3/TRBV12-4
CASSFLTSAIAFF
TGTGCCAGCAGTTTCCTGACTTCCGCCATAGCTTTCTTT
>TRBD2|NA|TRBJ2-1|TRBV9
CASSPTGTSGYNEQFF
TGTGCCAGCAGCCCGACCGGGACTAGCGGGTACAATGAGCAGTTCTTC
>NA|NA|TRBJ2-3|TRBV27
CASSGGGGFVTDTQYF
TGTGCCAGCAGTGGAGGGGGCGGATTCGTTACAGATACGCAGTATTTT
>TRBD1|NA|TRBJ2-1|TRBV27
CASSFWTGRDEQFF
TGTGCCAGCAGTTTCTGGACAGGGCGCGATGAGCAGTTCTTC
>NA|NA|TRBJ1-2|TRBV2
CASSVFRSVGYGYTF
TGTGCCAGCTCGGTTTTCAGGTCGGTAGGCTACGGCTACACCTTC
>NA|NA|TRBJ2-1|TRBV20-1
CSATPHNEQFF
TGCAGTGCTACTCCCCACAATGAGCAGTTCTTC
>TRBD2|NA|TRBJ2-7|TRBV10-3
CAISPGASGIYEQYF
TGTGCCATCAGTCCTGGGGCTAGCGGGATCTACGAGCAGTACTTC
>TRBD2|NA|TRBJ2-3|TRBV5-1
CASSSHPGLAGGILADTQYF
TGCGCCAGCAGCTCTCACCCGGGACTAGCGGGAGGGATTTTAGCAGATACGCAGTATTTT
>NA|NA|TRBJ2-1|TRBV21-1
CASSKGGLAGGPYNEQFF
TGTGCCAGCAGCAAAGGCGGGCTAGCGGGAGGGCCCTACAATGAGCAGTTCTTC
>NA|NA|TRBJ2-7|TRBV6-6
CASSYSTAARGEQYF
TGTGCCAGCAGTTACTCGACGGCGGCCAGGGGCGAGCAGTACTTC
>TRBD1|NA|TRBJ1-4|TRBV2
CASRIDRGGEKLFF
TGTGCCAGCAGGATAGACAGGGGAGGTGAAAAACTGTTTTTT
>TRBD1|NA|TRBJ1-6|TRBV28
CASSSSTGFPYNSPLHF
TGTGCCAGCAGTTCCTCGACAGGGTTCCCCTATAATTCACCCCTCCACTTT
>TRBD2|NA|TRBJ2-1|TRBV6-5
CATREEPSGGNEQFF
TGTGCCACCAGAGAGGAGCCTAGCGGGGGCAATGAGCAGTTCTTC
>NA|NA|TRBJ1-5|TRBV6-5
CASSYLPPGYGQPQHF
TGTGCCAGCAGTTACCTCCCGCCAGGGTATGGTCAGCCCCAGCATTTT
>NA|NA|TRBJ1-3|TRBV3-1/TRBV3-2
CASSQIAMGARNTIYF
TGTGCCAGCAGCCAAATTGCAATGGGGGCAAGGAACACCATATATTTT
>TRBD2|NA|TRBJ2-2|TRBV7-3
CASSPWEGTGELFF
TGTGCCAGCAGCCCGTGGGAGGGAACCGGGGAGCTGTTTTTT
>TRBD2|NA|TRBJ2-1|TRBV19
CASKGGGRALNEQFF
TGTGCCAGTAAAGGTGGCGGGAGGGCCCTTAATGAGCAGTTCTTC
>TRBD2|NA|TRBJ2-7|TRBV5-1
CASSFTGTSFSYEQYF
TGCGCCAGCAGCTTTACCGGGACTAGTTTCTCCTACGAGCAGTACTTC
>NA|NA|TRBJ2-7|TRBV12-3/TRBV12-4
CASRGALYEQYF
TGTGCCAGCAGGGGAGCCCTCTACGAGCAGTACTTC
>NA|NA|TRBJ2-7|TRBV6-5
CASRKTGNLYEQYF
TGTGCCAGCAGGAAAACAGGGAATCTCTACGAGCAGTACTTC
>NA|NA|TRBJ1-6|TRBV6-5
CASRRREEGNSPLHF
TGTGCCAGCAGACGCCGGGAGGAGGGTAATTCACCCCTCCACTTT
>NA|NA|TRBJ2-5|TRBV7-6
CASSLAGGRQETQYF
TGTGCCAGCAGCTTAGCTGGGGGCAGACAAGAGACCCAGTACTTC
>TRBD2|NA|TRBJ2-7|TRBV3-1/TRBV3-2
CASSKGLAYEQYF
TGTGCCAGCAGCAAGGGACTAGCCTACGAGCAGTACTTC
>NA|NA|TRBJ2-7|TRBV11-2
CASSSSTGYEQYF
TGTGCCAGCAGCTCTTCGACGGGATACGAGCAGTACTTC
>NA|NA|TRBJ2-5|TRBV5-1
CASSLVEGEETQYF
TGCGCCAGCAGCTTGGTGGAGGGAGAAGAGACCCAGTACTTC
>NA|NA|TRBJ1-1|TRBV3-1/TRBV3-2
CASSRLYTMNTEAFF
TGTGCCAGCAGCCGTCTCTATACCATGAACACTGAAGCTTTCTTT
>TRBD2|NA|TRBJ2-7|TRBV2
CASSEPTGLTGEQYF
TGTGCCAGCAGTGAACCGACGGGACTAACCGGCGAGCAGTACTTC
>NA|NA|TRBJ1-1|TRBV30
CAWSVGANTEAFF
TGTGCCTGGAGTGTAGGGGCGAACACTGAAGCTTTCTTT
>TRBD1|NA|TRBJ2-3|TRBV11-1
CASSFGHRGPDTQYF
TGTGCCAGCAGCTTCGGACACAGGGGCCCAGATACGCAGTATTTT
>NA|NA|TRBJ2-7|TRBV2
CASTSTWEQYF
TGTGCCAGCACTTCTACGTGGGAGCAGTACTTC
>TRBD2|NA|TRBJ2-2|TRBV6-6
CASGRLAVNTGELFF
TGTGCCAGCGGGAGACTAGCGGTTAACACCGGGGAGCTGTTTTTT